The source of this T cell receptor beta chain is a study of T cell clonotyping in hematopoietic cell transplantation. Study-wide points: No sorting was done, leaving CD4 and CD8 contributions mixed. Pathologically expanded recipient clonotypes increased progressively from day 30 to day 180 as diversity fell.

Sequencing used immunoSEQ multiplex PCR; TCRdb keeps in-frame clones, though not all of them. The sample holds some 17,000 clones, approximately 74% seen once. Germline V gives CDR1 SQVTM, CDR2 ANQGSEA. Trimming pared 7 bases from V and 5 bases from J, leaving 17 bases between. This CDR3 has 13 residues. In the case of this clone: The antigen is not known.

The source is a woman aged 55 to 70 in good health. Some clones in this sample may be carry-over from other donors' samples. The genes are TRBV29-1 and TRBJ1-1, with no clear D. The sequencing sample was made of peripheral blood mononuclear cells. Here the CDR3 reads CSAQAYGETEAFF. In DNA form, the CDR3 reads TGCAGCGCCCAGGCTTACGGGGAGACTGAAGCTTTCTTT. Together with reference TRBV29-1 and TRBJ1-1, the CDR3 gives the full variable domain: SAVISQKPSRDICQRGTSLTIQCQVDSQVTMMFWYRQQPGQSLTLIATANQGSEATYESGFVIDKFPISRPNLTFSTLTVSNMSPEDSSIYLCSAQAYGETEAFFGQGTRLTVV.